This is a list of T cell receptor beta chains from one sample in a study of T-cell reconstitution after alpha-beta-depleted transplantation in children. TCRdb re-called the PCR reads with MiXCR, one entry per CDR3 protein. The sample contains tens of thousands of distinct CDR3 sequences, approximately 18% of which appear only once. This sample comprised PBMCs, mostly from graft donor cells, obtained 360 days after TCRalphabeta/CD19-depleted stem cell transplant. Source of these receptors: a male patient aged 2-15 years who had a stem cell transplant for acute lymphoblastic leukemia, so the T cells may come from the graft donor. The CDR3 runs from the conserved cysteine through the conserved F or W. D genes are given only for firm matches. Some rows have no size entry. The others give once, few or many, or a class for an expanded clone.

V	J	size	D	CDR3	DNA
TRBV7-9	TRBJ1-5	-	-	CASSHNGGLGQPQHF	TGTGCCAGCAGCCATAATGGGGGATTGGGTCAGCCCCAGCATTTT
TRBV4-1	TRBJ2-7	-	TRBD2	CASSQGLAGGPPYEQYF	TGCGCCAGCAGCCAGGGACTAGCGGGAGGGCCCCCCTACGAGCAGTACTTC
TRBV24-1	TRBJ2-1	many	-	CATSDLGPLNEQFF	TGTGCCACCAGTGATTTGGGCCCGCTAAATGAGCAGTTCTTC
TRBV5-1	TRBJ2-4	many	TRBD1	CASSTGQLAKNIQYF	TGCGCCAGCAGCACGGGACAGCTAGCCAAAAACATTCAGTACTTC
TRBV28	TRBJ2-5	medium-sized	-	CASSPLGANQETQYF	TGTGCCAGCAGTCCCCTAGGAGCAAACCAAGAGACCCAGTACTTC
TRBV5-1	TRBJ2-7	-	TRBD2	CASSFGLAGPYEQYF	TGCGCCAGCAGCTTTGGGCTAGCGGGACCCTACGAGCAGTACTTC
TRBV7-9	TRBJ1-1	few	TRBD1	CASSWPGTADSFF	TGTGCCAGCAGCTGGCCAGGGACAGCCGACTCTTTCTTT
TRBV4-1	TRBJ2-3	few	TRBD2	CASSQAGRGGGTDTQYF	TGCGCCAGCAGCCAAGCGGGGAGGGGAGGCGGCACAGATACGCAGTATTTT
TRBV9	TRBJ2-7	many	-	CASSVASDSSYEQYF	TGTGCCAGCAGCGTAGCCTCGGACTCCTCCTACGAGCAGTACTTC
TRBV4-1	TRBJ2-3	-	TRBD2	CASSQGLAAWDTQYF	TGCGCCAGCAGCCAAGGACTAGCGGCCTGGGATACGCAGTATTTT
TRBV11-2	TRBJ2-1	few	-	CASSRDRRRYSEQFF	TGTGCCAGCAGCCGAGACCGGAGGAGGTACAGTGAGCAGTTCTTC
TRBV3-1	TRBJ2-7	few	TRBD2	CASSQGGSGEQYF	TGTGCCAGCAGCCAAGGCGGGAGCGGGGAGCAGTACTTC
TRBV4-2	TRBJ2-3	-	TRBD2	CASSQPGLAGETDTQYF	TGTGCCAGCAGCCAACCCGGACTAGCGGGAGAGACAGATACGCAGTATTTT
TRBV3-1	TRBJ2-7	-	-	CASSQGPYEQYF	TGTGCCAGCAGCCAAGGACCATACGAGCAGTACTTC
TRBV4-1	TRBJ2-1	-	TRBD2	CASSQGVAGGYNEQFF	TGCGCCAGCAGCCAAGGTGTAGCGGGAGGGTACAATGAGCAGTTCTTC
TRBV5-1	TRBJ2-3	many	-	CASSLGDLGNTQYF	TGCGCCAGCAGCTTGGGGGACCTGGGAAATACGCAGTATTTT
TRBV6-1	TRBJ2-1	many	TRBD2	CASSRRLAGYYNEQFF	TGTGCCAGCAGTCGCCGACTAGCGGGCTACTACAATGAGCAGTTCTTC
TRBV20-1	TRBJ2-5	-	TRBD2	CSAQGREGPETQYF	TGCAGTGCCCAGGGGCGGGAGGGCCCCGAGACCCAGTACTTC
TRBV30	TRBJ2-7	few	-	CAWSLGLLYEQYF	TGTGCCTGGAGTCTGGGACTTCTTTACGAGCAGTACTTC
TRBV25-1	TRBJ1-1	-	-	CASSESGGRGRHTEAFF	TGTGCCAGCAGTGAATCTGGGGGCAGGGGAAGGCACACTGAAGCTTTCTTT
TRBV5-1	TRBJ2-7	-	-	CASSLAAKVIHEQYF	TGCGCCAGCAGCTTGGCCGCGAAAGTAATCCACGAGCAGTACTTC
TRBV12-3/TRBV12-4	TRBJ2-7	-	-	CASSFPPVYEQYF	TGTGCCAGCAGTTTCCCCCCCGTCTACGAGCAGTACTTC
TRBV5-6	TRBJ2-1	-	-	CASSPGRDWPYNEQFF	TGTGCCAGCAGCCCTGGTAGGGACTGGCCATACAATGAGCAGTTCTTC
TRBV5-1	TRBJ2-5	-	-	CASSLGLRRRETQYF	TGCGCCAGCAGCTTGGGACTCCGGCGAAGAGAGACCCAGTACTTC
TRBV12-3/TRBV12-4	TRBJ2-6	-	-	CASIHSGANVLTF	TGTGCCAGCATTCACTCTGGGGCCAACGTCCTGACTTTC
TRBV30	TRBJ2-1	-	-	CASQGREQFF	TGTGCCTCCCAAGGTAGGGAGCAGTTCTTC
TRBV4-1	TRBJ1-2	few	-	CASSQVPGNGYTF	TGCGCCAGCAGCCAAGTACCAGGGAATGGCTACACCTTC
TRBV12-3/TRBV12-4	TRBJ2-5	few	TRBD2	CASSFASGVYQETQYF	TGTGCCAGCAGTTTTGCCAGCGGGGTGTACCAAGAGACCCAGTACTTC
TRBV4-1	TRBJ2-1	few	TRBD2	CASSQDPGGRAYNEQFF	TGCGCCAGCAGCCAAGATCCGGGCGGGAGGGCCTACAATGAGCAGTTCTTC
TRBV4-1	TRBJ2-1	-	TRBD2	CASSQETSGNYNEQFF	TGCGCCAGCAGCCAAGAGACTAGCGGGAACTACAATGAGCAGTTCTTC
TRBV6-1	TRBJ1-2	-	-	CASSEEGKLRYTF	TGTGCCAGCAGTGAAGAGGGAAAGTTGCGCTACACCTTC
TRBV19	TRBJ2-5	-	TRBD2	CASSAGLAGRPETQYF	TGTGCCAGTAGTGCCGGACTAGCGGGGAGACCAGAGACCCAGTACTTC
TRBV4-1	TRBJ2-5	few	-	CASSQVGKGSWEETQYF	TGCGCCAGCAGCCAAGTAGGGAAGGGGTCATGGGAAGAGACCCAGTACTTC
TRBV20-1	TRBJ2-3	few	-	CSAGRDHFRTDTQYF	TGCAGTGCTGGCCGGGACCACTTTCGCACAGATACGCAGTATTTT
TRBV5-5	TRBJ2-2	few	-	CASSLTGFNTGELFF	TGTGCCAGCAGCTTGACCGGATTTAACACCGGGGAGCTGTTTTTT
TRBV7-9	TRBJ2-1	-	TRBD2	CASKEVSGIYNEQFF	TGTGCCAGCAAGGAGGTTAGCGGGATCTACAATGAGCAGTTCTTC
TRBV5-8	TRBJ2-4	-	-	CASSLDASAKNIQYF	TGTGCCAGCAGCTTGGATGCCTCAGCCAAAAACATTCAGTACTTC
TRBV11-3	TRBJ2-7	few	-	CASSASRTGFYEQYF	TGTGCCAGCAGTGCGAGTAGAACAGGCTTCTACGAGCAGTACTTC
TRBV5-1	TRBJ2-1	-	TRBD1	CASSYDRGNRGEQFF	TGCGCCAGCAGCTACGACAGGGGGAATCGAGGTGAGCAGTTCTTC
TRBV5-1	TRBJ2-1	-	-	CASSFRAGSYNEQFF	TGCGCCAGCAGCTTTAGGGCAGGTTCCTACAATGAGCAGTTCTTC
TRBV3-1	TRBJ2-2	-	-	CASSLRVPGELFF	TGTGCCAGCAGTCTCAGGGTGCCCGGGGAGCTGTTTTTT
TRBV5-4	TRBJ1-4	few	-	CASSLPNEKLFF	TGTGCCAGCAGCTTGCCCAATGAAAAACTGTTTTTT
TRBV15	TRBJ2-2	-	TRBD2	CATSRDKTSGRGTTGELFF	TGTGCCACCAGCAGAGACAAGACTAGCGGGAGGGGGACCACCGGGGAGCTGTTTTTT
TRBV25-1	TRBJ2-7	few	-	CASSPPLYKWGSYEQYF	TGTGCCAGCAGTCCCCCCTTATATAAGTGGGGCTCCTACGAGCAGTACTTC
TRBV7-9	TRBJ2-1	-	-	CASSFTGTTYNEQFF	TGTGCCAGCAGCTTTACAGGGACAACCTACAATGAGCAGTTCTTC
TRBV7-9	TRBJ1-1	many	-	CASFWGTEAFF	TGTGCCAGCTTTTGGGGAACTGAAGCTTTCTTT
TRBV12-3/TRBV12-4	TRBJ1-2	-	TRBD1	CASRRTGGTGYTF	TGTGCCAGCAGACGGACAGGGGGAACTGGCTACACCTTC
TRBV5-1	TRBJ2-7	few	TRBD1	CASSRWDSSYEQYF	TGCGCCAGCAGCCGTTGGGACAGCTCCTACGAGCAGTACTTC